A single sample gave rise to the 13 T cell receptor beta chains below, sequenced in a study of T-cell reconstitution after alpha-beta-depleted transplantation in children (TCRdb year 2016). The receptor library was made with PCR. For sequencing, an Illumina HiSeq 2500 was employed. TCR library preparation used molecular barcoding, with unique molecular identifiers applied to normalize quantification of the TCRbeta repertoire. TCRdb cleaned the public reads at Q25 with fastp, built clones with MiXCR and kept in-frame beta chains. Rows are unified per CDR3 protein, each entry keeping the most common DNA and genes. Within this sample are more than 250,000 distinct CDR3 sequences, with more than 8% of them counted one time only. The ten top clones hold roughly a tenth of the sample. The sample here was PBMCs from the stem cell graft donor, taken from the stem cell graft. These receptor sequences come from a human donor who donated a stem cell graft to a child with SCID.

This clonotype occurred many times. The V and J genes are TRBV20-1 and TRBJ2-3; D is possibly TRBD1 (5 bases). CDR1 and CDR2 from the germline V gene are DFQATT and SNEGSKA (reference sequence). The V end lost 6 bases, the J end lost 0 bases, and 13 bases lay between the germline ends. This CDR3 has 14 residues. The CDR3 DNA reads as TGCAGTGCCATACAGGTGACTAGCACAGATACGCAGTATTTT. Protein product: CSAIQVTSTDTQYF.

This clonotype showed up many times. The V and J genes are TRBV12-3 or TRBV12-4 and TRBJ1-3; D ambiguous. The CDR3 extends over 14 amino acids. Trimming shortened V by 4 bases and J by 8 bases, and 15 bases separated the two germline ends. CDR3 sequence reads: CASSSDQKTYTIYF. CDR3 nucleotide sequence: TGTGCCAGCAGTTCGGACCAGAAAACTTACACCATATATTTT.

The chain is built from TRBV6-5 and TRBJ2-1, with D possibly matching TRBD1 (6 bases). CDR3 length equals 15 residues. Trimming left V 2 bases short and J 3 bases short, with 11 bases between. Germline assignment: CDR1 MNHEY and CDR2 SVGAGI. CDR3 nucleotides: TGTGCCAGCAGTTACCCTCAGGGGAACTACAATGAGCAGTTCTTC. This gives the protein CASSYPQGNYNEQFF.

The CDR3 protein is CASSQARRENTEAFF. Here the CDR3 DNA reads TGTGCCAGCAGCCAAGCGCGCCGGGAGAACACTGAAGCTTTCTTT. The chain has TRBV3-1 and TRBJ1-1; D gene uncertain. This CDR3 contains 15 residues. From germline, CDR1 is LGHDT and CDR2 YNNKEL (reference sequence). V gave up 1 base and J gave up 1 base, with 10 bases separating them. The variable domain in full, with the rest retrieved from reference TRBV3-1 and TRBJ1-1, is DTAVSQTPKYLVTQMGNDKSIKCEQNLGHDTMYWYKQDSKKFLKIMFSYNNKELIINETVPNRFSPKSPDKAHLNLHINSLELGDSAVYFCASSQARRENTEAFFGQGTRLTVV.

The rearrangement links TRBV5-1 to TRBJ2-6; the D gene is possibly TRBD2 (5 bases). Germline V CDR1 and CDR2: SGHRS, YFSETQ. V shed 3 bases and J shed 0 bases, with 16 bases lying between them. This CDR3 spans 18 amino acids. CDR3 residues: CASSYKDGGSSGANVLTF. As DNA, the CDR3 is TGCGCCAGCAGCTACAAAGACGGAGGAAGCTCTGGGGCCAACGTCCTGACTTTC.

This chain links TRBV12-3 or TRBV12-4 with TRBJ2-2, with a tentative D call TRBD1 (6 bases). CDR3 length: 14 residues. Trimming cost V 1 base and J 4 bases, with 7 bases left between them. DNA for the CDR3: TGTGCCAGCAGTTTAGGACAGGCCACCGGGGAGCTGTTTTTT. Protein product: CASSLGQATGELFF.

The chain combines TRBV27 with TRBJ2-5; tentative D call: TRBD2 (7 bases). Germline values: CDR1 MNHEY, CDR2 SMNVEV (reference sequence). This CDR3 is built from 17 residues. With 5 bases removed from V and 2 bases from J, the gap between germline ends came to 21 bases. In DNA, the CDR3 is TGTGCCAGCAGTAGGGACGCCGGGGGGCGGTGGCAAGAGACCCAGTACTTC. It codes for CASSRDAGGRWQETQYF.

In its sample, this clonotype was seen many times. This chain uses TRBV20-1 with TRBJ2-3, with D unresolved. The CDR3 has 15 residues. Germline V gives CDR1 DFQATT, CDR2 SNEGSKA (reference sequence). Deletions cut 3 bases from V and 0 bases from J, with 13 bases between. CDR3 residues: CSARDSTPSTDTQYF. The DNA of the CDR3 is TGCAGTGCTAGGGATAGCACCCCTAGCACAGATACGCAGTATTTT.

This clonotype was recorded at least ten times. The chain links TRBV6-1 to TRBJ1-5; D not certain. CDR1 and CDR2 from the germline V gene are MNHNS and SASEGT. CDR3 size: 15 residues. Trimming shortened V by 7 bases and J by 5 bases, and 18 bases separated the two germline ends. CDR3 bases: TGTGCCAGCACCCTCAACCCGACGGTGGATCAGCCCCAGCATTTT. Amino acid sequence: CASTLNPTVDQPQHF.

This clonotype was observed a few times. The rearrangement uses TRBV7-8 and TRBJ1-5; 7 bases match TRBD1. This CDR3 is 13 amino acids long. Looked up from germline, CDR1 is SGHVS and CDR2 is FQNEAQ. V was pared by 1 base and J by 6 bases, with 0 bases of the junction left unmatched. As DNA, the CDR3 is TGTGCCAGCAGCTTAGACAGGGGTCAGCCCCAGCATTTT. It encodes CASSLDRGQPQHF.

The V call is TRBV5-6, the J call TRBJ1-4; no clear D gene. The CDR3 has 15 residues. The germline gives CDR1 SGHDT, CDR2 YYEEEE. Between the trimmed V and J ends, which lost 4 bases and 0 bases, there was a span of 10 bases. CDR3 DNA: TGTGCCAGCAGCATCGGGCCTGCAACTAATGAAAAACTGTTTTTT. This translates into CASSIGPATNEKLFF.

This clonotype showed up just a few times. The V call is TRBV12-3 or TRBV12-4, the J call TRBJ1-1; unclear D gene. The V and J ends lost 6 bases and 4 bases respectively, with 21 bases between them. The CDR3 contains 16 residues. The CDR3 DNA is TGTGCCAGCAGAAAAACTAGGACGGACGCCTTCACTGAAGCTTTCTTT. Amino acids: CASRKTRTDAFTEAFF.

Only a few counts were recorded for this clonotype. The rearrangement uses TRBV12-3 or TRBV12-4 and TRBJ1-2; 8 positions match TRBD1. The CDR3 has 15 amino acids. The V segment lost 6 bases and the J segment 0 bases; nucleotides outside the gene matches: 6. In DNA, the CDR3 is TGTGCCAGCAGCCCTAGGGACAGGCCTAACTATGGCTACACCTTC. Its protein is CASSPRDRPNYGYTF.